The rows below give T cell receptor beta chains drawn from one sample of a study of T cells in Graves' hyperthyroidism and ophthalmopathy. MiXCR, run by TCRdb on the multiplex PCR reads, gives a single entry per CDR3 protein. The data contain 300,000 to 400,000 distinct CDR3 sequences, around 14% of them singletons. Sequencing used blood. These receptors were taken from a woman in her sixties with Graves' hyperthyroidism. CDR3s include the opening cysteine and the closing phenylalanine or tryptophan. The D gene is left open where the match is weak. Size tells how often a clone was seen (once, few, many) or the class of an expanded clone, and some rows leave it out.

CDR3aa: CASSIVGTAANYGYTF
CDR3nt: TGTGCCAGTAGTATAGTTGGGACGGCAGCTAACTATGGCTACACCTTC
abundance: -
d_gene: -
v_gene: TRBV19
len: 16
j_gene: TRBJ1-2

CDR3aa: CASSPSQGAQPQHF
CDR3nt: TGTGCCAGCAGCCCCTCCCAGGGGGCCCAGCCCCAGCATTTT
abundance: many
d_gene: TRBD1
v_gene: TRBV6-1
len: 14
j_gene: TRBJ1-5

CDR3aa: CSALEGSPSYEQYF
CDR3nt: TGCAGTGCCTTGGAGGGAAGTCCCTCCTACGAGCAGTACTTC
abundance: few
d_gene: -
v_gene: TRBV20-1
len: 14
j_gene: TRBJ2-7

CDR3aa: CASSRTSGRALVETQYF
CDR3nt: TGTGCCAGCAGCCGTACTAGCGGGAGGGCCCTCGTGGAGACCCAGTACTTC
abundance: many
d_gene: TRBD2
v_gene: TRBV7-2
len: 17
j_gene: TRBJ2-5

CDR3aa: CASSLRQGVNYGYTF
CDR3nt: TGCGCCAGCAGCTTGCGACAGGGGGTTAACTATGGCTACACCTTC
abundance: many
d_gene: TRBD1
v_gene: TRBV5-1
len: 15
j_gene: TRBJ1-2

CDR3aa: CASSPDRGQAFF
CDR3nt: TGTGCCAGCAGCCCGGACAGGGGGCAAGCTTTCTTT
abundance: -
d_gene: TRBD1
v_gene: TRBV7-9
len: 12
j_gene: TRBJ1-1

CDR3aa: CASSGGTSGSFGYTQYF
CDR3nt: TGTGCCAGCAGTGGAGGGACTAGCGGGTCATTTGGTTATACGCAGTATTTT
abundance: many
d_gene: TRBD2
v_gene: TRBV2
len: 17
j_gene: TRBJ2-3

CDR3aa: CASSPGVAGVNEQFF
CDR3nt: TGTGCCAGCTCACCCGGAGTAGCGGGGGTTAATGAGCAGTTCTTC
abundance: -
d_gene: TRBD2
v_gene: TRBV18
len: 15
j_gene: TRBJ2-1

CDR3aa: CASTPPIGAGGELFF
CDR3nt: TGTGCCAGCACCCCCCCGATAGGGGCTGGCGGGGAGCTGTTTTTT
abundance: few
d_gene: -
v_gene: TRBV11-3
len: 15
j_gene: TRBJ2-2

CDR3aa: CASSYSAARGNYEQYF
CDR3nt: TGTGCCAGCAGTTACTCGGCAGCCAGGGGGAATTACGAGCAGTACTTC
abundance: many
d_gene: TRBD1
v_gene: TRBV6-5
len: 16
j_gene: TRBJ2-7

CDR3aa: CASSYEGRTDTQYF
CDR3nt: TGTGCCAGCAGTTACGAGGGGAGAACAGATACGCAGTATTTT
abundance: -
d_gene: -
v_gene: TRBV6-2/TRBV6-3
len: 14
j_gene: TRBJ2-3

CDR3aa: CASSHGTSGRQTPQETQYF
CDR3nt: TGCGCCAGCAGCCACGGGACTAGCGGGAGGCAAACCCCCCAAGAGACCCAGTACTTC
abundance: -
d_gene: TRBD2
v_gene: TRBV4-1
len: 19
j_gene: TRBJ2-5

CDR3aa: CASSHGRYEQYF
CDR3nt: TGTGCCAGCAGCCACGGGCGATACGAGCAGTACTTC
abundance: -
d_gene: -
v_gene: TRBV11-3
len: 12
j_gene: TRBJ2-7

CDR3aa: CASSLSWGATEAFF
CDR3nt: TGTGCCAGCAGCCTGAGTTGGGGGGCGACTGAAGCTTTCTTT
abundance: few
d_gene: -
v_gene: TRBV9
len: 14
j_gene: TRBJ1-1

CDR3aa: CAARRGLAAGELFF
CDR3nt: TGTGCCGCGCGACGGGGACTAGCGGCCGGGGAGCTGTTTTTT
abundance: -
d_gene: TRBD2
v_gene: TRBV6-1
len: 14
j_gene: TRBJ2-2

CDR3aa: CASSFRFGPGTDTQYF
CDR3nt: TGTGCCAGCAGCTTCCGTTTCGGGCCTGGTACAGATACGCAGTATTTT
abundance: many
d_gene: -
v_gene: TRBV5-8
len: 16
j_gene: TRBJ2-3

CDR3aa: CASSPTDRETEAFF
CDR3nt: TGTGCCAGCTCACCTACGGACAGGGAAACTGAAGCTTTCTTT
abundance: many
d_gene: TRBD1
v_gene: TRBV18
len: 14
j_gene: TRBJ1-1

CDR3aa: CASSPRGTSGSDSTDTQYF
CDR3nt: TGTGCCAGCAGCCCTAGGGGGACTAGCGGGAGTGATAGCACAGATACGCAGTATTTT
abundance: -
d_gene: TRBD2
v_gene: TRBV27
len: 19
j_gene: TRBJ2-3

CDR3aa: CASSRLGFNQPQHF
CDR3nt: TGTGCCAGCAGCCGCCTGGGATTTAATCAGCCCCAGCATTTT
abundance: -
d_gene: -
v_gene: TRBV6-1
len: 14
j_gene: TRBJ1-5

CDR3aa: CASTRGETGELFF
CDR3nt: TGTGCCAGCACTAGGGGAGAAACCGGGGAGCTGTTTTTT
abundance: once
d_gene: -
v_gene: TRBV2
len: 13
j_gene: TRBJ2-2

CDR3aa: CASSSYSSGSSDTQYF
CDR3nt: TGTGCCAGCAGCTCGTATTCTAGCGGGAGCTCAGATACGCAGTATTTT
abundance: many
d_gene: TRBD2
v_gene: TRBV11-2
len: 16
j_gene: TRBJ2-3

CDR3aa: CASSFRTGGVQPQHF
CDR3nt: TGTGCCAGCAGTTTCCGGACAGGGGGAGTTCAGCCCCAGCATTTT
abundance: many
d_gene: TRBD1
v_gene: TRBV12-3/TRBV12-4
len: 15
j_gene: TRBJ1-5

CDR3aa: CASSLVSSGTYEQYF
CDR3nt: TGTGCCAGCAGCTTAGTGAGTAGCGGGACCTACGAGCAGTACTTC
abundance: many
d_gene: TRBD2
v_gene: TRBV11-2
len: 15
j_gene: TRBJ2-7

CDR3aa: CASSPTGTGEGEQFF
CDR3nt: TGTGCCAGCAGCCCAACCGGGACAGGGGAAGGTGAGCAGTTCTTC
abundance: -
d_gene: TRBD1
v_gene: TRBV11-2
len: 15
j_gene: TRBJ2-1

CDR3aa: CASSGTSGVGTTGELFF
CDR3nt: TGTGCCAGCAGCGGGACTAGCGGGGTGGGGACCACCGGGGAGCTGTTTTTT
abundance: few
d_gene: TRBD2
v_gene: TRBV9
len: 17
j_gene: TRBJ2-2

CDR3aa: CASSLEVLGVGNEQFF
CDR3nt: TGCGCCAGCAGCTTGGAGGTTCTGGGAGTAGGCAATGAGCAGTTCTTC
abundance: many
d_gene: -
v_gene: TRBV5-1
len: 16
j_gene: TRBJ2-1

CDR3aa: CASSSGLAAGELFF
CDR3nt: TGTGCCAGCAGCTCGGGACTAGCGGCCGGGGAGCTGTTTTTT
abundance: many
d_gene: TRBD2
v_gene: TRBV7-2
len: 14
j_gene: TRBJ2-2

CDR3aa: CSARDLQAGSLGNTIYF
CDR3nt: TGCAGTGCTAGAGATCTTCAAGCAGGCAGTCTCGGAAACACCATATATTTT
abundance: few
d_gene: -
v_gene: TRBV20-1
len: 17
j_gene: TRBJ1-3

CDR3aa: CASSFGPGTSGDNEQFF
CDR3nt: TGTGCCAGCAGCTTTGGGCCGGGGACTAGCGGGGACAATGAGCAGTTCTTC
abundance: many
d_gene: TRBD2
v_gene: TRBV11-2
len: 17
j_gene: TRBJ2-1

CDR3aa: CASTPTPLGYEQYF
CDR3nt: TGTGCCAGCACCCCAACCCCCCTTGGCTACGAGCAGTACTTC
abundance: -
d_gene: -
v_gene: TRBV12-3/TRBV12-4
len: 14
j_gene: TRBJ2-7

CDR3aa: CASSVLDRGPRSEQYF
CDR3nt: TGTGCCAGCAGTGTGCTGGACAGGGGGCCTCGGAGCGAGCAGTACTTC
abundance: many
d_gene: TRBD1
v_gene: TRBV2
len: 16
j_gene: TRBJ2-7

CDR3aa: CASSLQGTSGYNEQFF
CDR3nt: TGTGCCAGCAGCTTACAAGGGACTAGCGGTTACAATGAGCAGTTCTTC
abundance: many
d_gene: TRBD2
v_gene: TRBV11-2
len: 16
j_gene: TRBJ2-1

CDR3aa: CASSFGMNEKLFF
CDR3nt: TGTGCCAGCAGCTTTGGGATGAATGAAAAACTGTTTTTT
abundance: many
d_gene: -
v_gene: TRBV11-2
len: 13
j_gene: TRBJ1-4

CDR3aa: CASSVQGTANTGELFF
CDR3nt: TGTGCCAGCAGTGTCCAGGGGACAGCGAACACCGGGGAGCTGTTTTTT
abundance: many
d_gene: TRBD1
v_gene: TRBV6-1
len: 16
j_gene: TRBJ2-2

CDR3aa: CASSSRQGEEPQHF
CDR3nt: TGTGCCAGCAGCTCTCGACAGGGAGAGGAGCCCCAGCATTTT
abundance: -
d_gene: TRBD1
v_gene: TRBV7-9
len: 14
j_gene: TRBJ1-5

CDR3aa: CASSYSGSGANVLTF
CDR3nt: TGTGCCAGCAGTTACTCGGGTTCTGGGGCCAACGTCCTGACTTTC
abundance: -
d_gene: -
v_gene: TRBV6-5
len: 15
j_gene: TRBJ2-6

CDR3aa: CASSEVLGAFF
CDR3nt: TGTGCCAGCAGTGAGGTCTTGGGTGCTTTCTTT
abundance: -
d_gene: -
v_gene: TRBV6-1
len: 11
j_gene: TRBJ1-1